This T cell receptor (beta chain) was found in a study of T cells in Graves' hyperthyroidism and ophthalmopathy. This clonotype was detected ten times or more. The CDR3 length is 16 residues. Trimming took 4 bases from V and 2 from J; bases not matched to a gene: 8. Germline CDR1 reads SGHDN; CDR2 reads FVKESK. Using RNA transcripts as the source, TCR beta CDR3 regions were amplified. Initially, a first-round RT-PCR of the TCR CDR3 employed the HTBI primer set. TCRdb re-analysed the multiplex PCR reads in MiXCR, keeping a single row per CDR3 protein. Of 93,000 or so distinct CDR3 sequences detected, 40% to 50% appear once; the ten largest clones hold roughly 26%.

The sample taken for sequencing was blood. The chain links TRBV14 to TRBJ2-3; TRBD1 agrees at 8 bases. The clonotype originates from a man aged 35-49 years with Graves' hyperthyroidism. CDR3 nucleotides: TGTGCCAGCAGCCGAAACAGGGGGACTCTCACAGATACGCAGTATTTT. Protein sequence: CASSRNRGTLTDTQYF.